The 16 T cell receptor beta chains below all came from one sample that was sequenced in a study of CD8 T cells in ankylosing spondylitis. Study-wide results and caveats: Roughly eight highly homologous variants made up a TCR beta motif that seemed to typify ankylosing spondylitis blood.

Antigen specificity for these receptors is unknown. TCRdb called the 5' RACE reads again in MiXCR, with one record for every CDR3 protein. Of a few hundred thousand distinct CDR3 sequences in the sample, roughly 8% were seen once. Sequencing was carried out using blood, either unsorted or a sorted T cell fraction (not recorded which). The receptors here all came from a male donor with ankylosing spondylitis.

The chain recombines TRBV7-2 with TRBJ2-7; D call uncertain. This CDR3 comprises 13 residues. Trimming shortened V by 0 bases and J by 6 bases, and 9 bases separated the two germline ends. CDR1 is SGHTA and CDR2 is FQGNSA in the germline V gene. The CDR3 protein is CASSLARLTEQYF. CDR3 DNA: TGTGCCAGCAGCTTAGCTCGGTTAACCGAGCAGTACTTC.

In its sample, this clonotype was seen a few times. The chain joins TRBV5-1 to TRBJ2-1; D remains ambiguous. There are 16 residues in the CDR3. The ends were cut back, 0 bases at V and 10 bases at J, with 20 bases in the middle. In germline, CDR1 is SGHRS, CDR2 YFSETQ. CDR3 coding DNA: TGCGCCAGCAGCTTGGCCGGCGAAATCGAAATCGGGGAGCAGTTCTTC. Protein product: CASSLAGEIEIGEQFF.

This clonotype has just a few counts. The chain combines TRBV12-3 or TRBV12-4 with TRBJ2-2; 7 positions match TRBD1. This CDR3 is 15 amino acids long. Trimming removed 0 bases from V and 5 bases from J; junction bases left unmatched: 3. CDR3 bases: TGTGCCAGCAGTTTAGCCAGGGGGTGGACCGGGGAGCTGTTTTTT. Protein: CASSLARGWTGELFF.

The chain combines TRBV4-2 with TRBJ2-2, with D perhaps TRBD1 (6 bases). The V end was cut by 0 bases, the J end by 0 bases, with 11 bases between. Germline-derived CDR1 and CDR2 are LGHNA and YNFKEQ. The CDR3 contains 17 residues. The CDR3 DNA sequence: TGTGCCAGCAGCCAAGATGTGGGACACTCGAACACCGGGGAGCTGTTTTTT. Amino acid sequence: CASSQDVGHSNTGELFF.

This clonotype has a count of ten or more. J is TRBJ2-3 and V is TRBV20-1; TRBD2 aligns across 8 bases. V lost 5 bases to trimming and J lost 5 bases; unmatched junction nucleotides: 12. The CDR3 contains 15 residues. The germline V gene has CDR1 DFQATT and CDR2 SNEGSKA (reference sequence). CDR3 nucleotide sequence: TGCAGTGCTTGGGCTGCTAGCGGGCTTGAAGATACGCAGTATTTT. Translating gives CSAWAASGLEDTQYF.

This clonotype was seen many times. This chain connects TRBV20-1 to TRBJ2-1; 7 positions match TRBD2. Trimming removed 1 base from V and 6 bases from J; junction bases left unmatched: 9. Per germline, CDR1 DFQATT and CDR2 SNEGSKA (reference sequence). This CDR3 has 15 residues. CDR3 residues: CSARGGRASINEQFF. The CDR3 region has the DNA TGCAGTGCTAGAGGTGGGAGGGCCTCTATCAATGAGCAGTTCTTC.

This clonotype occurred many times. V is TRBV28 and J is TRBJ2-7; D is ambiguous. CDR1 MDHEN and CDR2 SYDVKM come from the germline V gene. The CDR3 consists of 13 residues. V was trimmed by 10 bases and J by 2 bases, leaving 15 bases between them. The CDR3 spells CATSASATYEQYF. The CDR3 region has the DNA TGTGCCACCTCAGCATCCGCCACCTACGAGCAGTACTTC.

V usage is TRBV7-9 and J usage is TRBJ2-1, with no clear D. The CDR3 extends over 13 amino acids. Deletions cut 3 bases from V and 5 bases from J, with 8 bases between. The germline CDR1 and CDR2 sequences are SEHNR and FQNEAQ (reference sequence). Here the CDR3 DNA reads TGTGCCAGCAGCTTCGTGCCTCACAATGAGCAGTTCTTC. Amino acids: CASSFVPHNEQFF.

This clonotype was detected only a few times. This rearrangement joins TRBV12-3 or TRBV12-4 to TRBJ2-1; D is ambiguous. Between the trimmed V and J ends, which lost 1 base and 11 bases, there was a span of 12 bases. This CDR3 contains 13 residues. Here the CDR3 reads CASSLVVTRKQFF. Here the CDR3 DNA reads TGTGCCAGCAGTTTAGTGGTGACGCGGAAGCAGTTCTTC.

In its sample, this clonotype was seen a few times. The chain recombines TRBV12-3 or TRBV12-4 with TRBJ2-1; 7 bases line up with TRBD2. This CDR3 contains 13 residues. Trimming at V came to 7 bases and at J to 6 bases, leaving 6 bases not matched to a gene. This chain's CDR3 is CASTPWGGNEQFF. The CDR3 nucleotides are TGTGCCAGCACTCCGTGGGGGGGCAATGAGCAGTTCTTC.

Only a few counts were recorded for this clonotype. The chain recombines TRBV7-8 with TRBJ2-7, with D possibly called TRBD1 or TRBD2 (5 bases each). CDR3 length equals 16 residues. The V end was cut by 2 bases, the J end by 1 base, with 15 bases between. Germline CDR1 is SGHVS and CDR2 is FQNEAQ. The CDR3 DNA sequence: TGTGCCAGCAGCTTACGCCCGGCCGGGGCTTCCTACGAGCAGTACTTC. Residues: CASSLRPAGASYEQYF.

This clonotype was counted only a few times. The V call is TRBV29-1, the J call TRBJ2-6; D might be TRBD1 (6 bases). The CDR3 totals 14 residues. Looked up from germline, CDR1 is SQVTM and CDR2 is ANQGSEA. The V end was cut by 5 bases, the J end by 0 bases, with 8 bases between. The CDR3 here is CSVPDSSGANVLTF. CDR3 nucleotide sequence: TGCAGCGTTCCGGACAGCTCTGGGGCCAACGTCCTGACTTTC.

This clonotype appeared many times. This rearrangement joins TRBV7-3 to TRBJ2-3; 8 bases line up with TRBD2. The germline V gene encodes CDR1 SGHTA and CDR2 FQGTGA. The CDR3 has 16 amino acids. V lost 2 bases to trimming and J lost 0 bases; unmatched junction nucleotides: 4. CDR3 in DNA: TGTGCCAGCAGCTTAGGTAGCGGGGCTAGCACAGATACGCAGTATTTT. It specifies CASSLGSGASTDTQYF.

The CDR3 sequence is CSAIQTGNQPQHF. CDR3 bases: TGCAGTGCTATTCAGACAGGCAATCAGCCCCAGCATTTT. The chain carries TRBV20-1 and TRBJ1-5, with a possible D match to TRBD1 (5 bases). The ends were cut back, 4 bases at V and 2 bases at J, with 9 bases in the middle. In germline, CDR1 is DFQATT, CDR2 SNEGSKA (reference sequence). The length of the CDR3 is 13 residues.

This clonotype turned up a few times. The chain combines TRBV7-2 with TRBJ2-1; 10 nucleotides align to TRBD2. V lost 1 base to trimming and J lost 8 bases; unmatched junction nucleotides: 8. Germline values: CDR1 SGHTA, CDR2 FQGNSA. CDR3 length equals 16 residues. The CDR3, as DNA: TGTGCCAGCAGCTTAGGGGTAGCGGGAGGTTTGGATGAGCAGTTCTTC. Amino acids: CASSLGVAGGLDEQFF.

In this sample, this clonotype turned up many times. The chain joins TRBV5-1 to TRBJ1-5; 9 nucleotides match TRBD1. There are 14 residues in the CDR3. The germline V gene has CDR1 SGHRS and CDR2 YFSETQ. V shed 5 bases and J 7 bases; nucleotides not matched to a gene: 7. CDR3 nucleotides: TGCGCCAGCAGTCCCACAGGGGGCCGCCAGCCCCAGCATTTT. This gives the protein CASSPTGGRQPQHF.